This TCR beta chain is from a study of graft-versus-host responses after intestinal transplantation. Using immunoSEQ multiplex PCR, the repertoire was profiled, and TCRdb retains in-frame clones only, with some absent. The sample shows more than 80,000 clones, around four fifths of them seen only once. With regard to this clone: Its antigen is currently unknown.

Germline V gene sequence: CDR1 MNHEY, CDR2 SMNVEV (reference sequence). CDR3 size: 19 residues. V lost 6 bases, J lost 0 bases, and 11 bases stayed unmatched. The TCR comes from a human donor who received an intestinal transplant. The V gene is TRBV27, the J gene TRBJ1-4; TRBD1 matches 12 bases. The sample here was unstimulated CD8+ T cells sorted from spleen or lymph node cells, taken before intestinal transplant. CDR3: CASREGQGALSATNEKLFF. For the CDR3, the DNA is TGTGCCAGCAGAGAGGGACAGGGGGCGCTTTCGGCAACTAATGAAAAACTGTTTTTT.